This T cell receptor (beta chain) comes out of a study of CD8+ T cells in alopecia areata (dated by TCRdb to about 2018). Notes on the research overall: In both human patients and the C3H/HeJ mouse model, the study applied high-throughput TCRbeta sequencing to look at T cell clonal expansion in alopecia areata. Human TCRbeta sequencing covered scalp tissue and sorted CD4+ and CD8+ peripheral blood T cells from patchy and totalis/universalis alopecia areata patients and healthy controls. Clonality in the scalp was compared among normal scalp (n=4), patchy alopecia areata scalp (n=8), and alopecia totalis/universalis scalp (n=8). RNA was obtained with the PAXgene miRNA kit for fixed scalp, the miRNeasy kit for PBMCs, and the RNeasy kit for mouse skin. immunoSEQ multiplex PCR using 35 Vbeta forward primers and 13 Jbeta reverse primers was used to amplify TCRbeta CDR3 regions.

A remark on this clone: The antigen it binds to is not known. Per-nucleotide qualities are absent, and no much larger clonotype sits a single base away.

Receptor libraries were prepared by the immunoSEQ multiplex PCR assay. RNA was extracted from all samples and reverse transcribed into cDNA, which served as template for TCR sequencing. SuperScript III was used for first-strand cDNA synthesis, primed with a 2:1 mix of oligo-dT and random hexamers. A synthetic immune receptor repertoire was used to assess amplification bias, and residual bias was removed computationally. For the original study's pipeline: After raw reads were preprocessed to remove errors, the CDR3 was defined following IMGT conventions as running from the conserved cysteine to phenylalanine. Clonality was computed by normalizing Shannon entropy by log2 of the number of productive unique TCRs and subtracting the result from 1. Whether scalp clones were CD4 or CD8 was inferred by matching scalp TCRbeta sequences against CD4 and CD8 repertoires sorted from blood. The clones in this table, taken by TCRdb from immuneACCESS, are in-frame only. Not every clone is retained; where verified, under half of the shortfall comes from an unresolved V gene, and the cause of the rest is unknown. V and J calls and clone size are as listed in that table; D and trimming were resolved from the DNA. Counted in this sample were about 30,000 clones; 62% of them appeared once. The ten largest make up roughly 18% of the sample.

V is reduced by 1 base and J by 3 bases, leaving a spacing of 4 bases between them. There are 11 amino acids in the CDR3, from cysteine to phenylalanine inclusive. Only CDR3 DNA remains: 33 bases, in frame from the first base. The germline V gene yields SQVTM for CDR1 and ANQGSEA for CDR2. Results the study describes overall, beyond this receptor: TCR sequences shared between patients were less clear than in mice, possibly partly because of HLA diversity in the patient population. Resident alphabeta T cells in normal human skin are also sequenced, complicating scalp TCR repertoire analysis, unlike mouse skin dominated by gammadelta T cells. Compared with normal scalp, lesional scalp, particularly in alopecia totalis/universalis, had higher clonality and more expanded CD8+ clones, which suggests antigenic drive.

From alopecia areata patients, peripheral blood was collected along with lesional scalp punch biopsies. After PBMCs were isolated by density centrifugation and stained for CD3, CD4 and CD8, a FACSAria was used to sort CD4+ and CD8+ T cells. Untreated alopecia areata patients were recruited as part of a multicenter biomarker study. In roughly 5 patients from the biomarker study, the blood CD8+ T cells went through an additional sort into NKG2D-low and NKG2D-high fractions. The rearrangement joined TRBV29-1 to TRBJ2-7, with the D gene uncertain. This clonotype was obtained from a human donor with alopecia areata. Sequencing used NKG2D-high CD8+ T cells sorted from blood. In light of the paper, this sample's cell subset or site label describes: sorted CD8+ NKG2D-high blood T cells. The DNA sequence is TGCAGCGTTGAAGCCAACTACGAGCAGTACTTC. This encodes CSVEANYEQYF.